This TCR beta chain appears in the sequencing data of a study of blood T cell repertoires in COVID-19 (dated by TCRdb to the early 2020s). Some background on the complete study: Samples covering the acute and convalescent phases of COVID-19 were provided by collaborators in the United States, Italy and Spain. Deeply sampled blood TCRbeta repertoires from subjects exposed to, actively infected with, or recovered from COVID-19 were included in the dataset. The material from the prospective study consisted of cDNA or gDNA derived from T cells, B-cell-depleted T cells, or PBMCs. HLA class I and class II types, where available, came from metadata supplied by the sample provider rather than from assay-based typing. Samples were obtained from the ongoing ImmuneRACE study (first 160 participants) and from over 1,000 subjects provided by 6 global collaborators. The sample metadata nearly always contained a de-identified subject ID, COVID-19 status, age in years and sex. A freely available public database, intended as a resource for researchers studying the immune response to SARS-CoV-2, is where the repertoires were released. What the authors observed across the whole study: The quantity of clinical and demographic metadata differed by source and by participant and was supplied without curation.

The CDR3 measures 12 amino acids from cysteine to phenylalanine. Only the CDR3 region is kept as DNA, spanning 36 bases read in frame from base 1. Based on the germline V gene, the CDR1 and CDR2 sequences are SGHVS and FNYEAQ. The junction shows trimming of 4 bases on V and 0 bases on J, plus 2 bases between the germline ends. On this clone: Its recognized antigen is unknown. There are no base qualities to consult, and no much larger clone falls within one base.

TCRbeta CDR3 regions were amplified from genomic DNA by means of the immunoSEQ Assay, a bias-controlled multiplex PCR. In the paper's pipeline: Within the assay, amplification of reference gene primers was used to estimate how many nucleated cells each sample contained. To quantify the absolute abundance of each unique TCRbeta CDR3 rearrangement, sequence reads were collapsed and filtered. For each sample, productive Simpson clonality was calculated by taking the square root of Simpson's diversity index across productive rearrangements. TCRdb limited this immuneACCESS table to in-frame rearrangements with V and J called. A share of clones is missing; checked studies link under half to unresolved V genes, and the rest is unexplained. D and trimming come from the DNA, and the V and J calls and clone size come from that table. The sample yields a few hundred thousand clones; approximately 84% were counted once. The ten largest clones capture about 4.2% of the sample.

In the prospective study, participants were about 18 to 100 years old, resided in 20 to 30 geographic areas of the United States, and were enrolled through a virtual design. In the prospective study, participants were assigned to cohorts based on the clinical history participants reported in a screening survey and a study questionnaire. For ImmuneRACE Cohort 3, a participant was defined as recovered based on two consecutive negative NP/OP PCR tests, clearance by a healthcare professional, or resolution of symptoms. In the prospective study, whole blood, serum and a nasopharyngeal or oropharyngeal swab were collected from each participant by mobile phlebotomists. Prospective study participants could optionally give additional blood draws and questionnaires over an approximately 2-month period. Prospective study blood samples were shipped either frozen or at room temperature before DNA extraction.

Recombination joined TRBV7-6 with TRBJ2-3; there is no confident call for the D gene. Sequencing was done on a sample of PBMCs or T cells enriched from blood (not recorded which). The TCR was taken from a man aged 25-40 years who had recovered from COVID-19. The nucleotide sequence reads as follows: TGTGCCAGCAGCTCTAGCACAGATACGCAGTATTTT. Its translation reads: CASSSSTDTQYF.